The sequence of this T cell receptor beta chain was determined in a study of naive and memory T cell subsets. An oligonucleotide containing a UMI was ligated to the 3' end of TCR cDNA. RNA was extracted from 2.5 ml of whole blood of healthy adults. Reverse transcription used DNase-treated unsorted total RNA, aiming for about 1 to 1000 ng. The SP2 primer and nested alpha and beta constant region primers amplified ligated cDNA in four rounds. MiXCR, applied by TCRdb to the 5' RACE reads, yields one record per CDR3 protein. The sample lists more than 50,000 distinct CDR3 sequences, around 7.3% occurring once. CDR3 length: 14 residues. Trimming cost V 1 base and J 2 bases, with 9 bases left between them. Germline V gene data show CDR1 as SEHNR and CDR2 as FQNEAQ (reference sequence). Study-wide points: Potentially, T cell activation and differentiation skew this RNA-based measurement.

This clonotype was detected a few times. Its antigen is not identified. V gene TRBV7-9 combines with J gene TRBJ2-7; D is unresolved. The TCR was taken from a male donor in good health. The CDR3 nucleotides read TGTGCCAGCAGCTTAGTAGACCGCGCCTACGAGCAGTACTTC. Translating it yields CASSLVDRAYEQYF.